These T cell receptor beta chains were read from a single sample in a study of blood T cell repertoires in COVID-19. This table comes from immunoSEQ multiplex PCR, and its TCRdb copy is limited to in-frame clones, with some not included. The data contain around 110,000 clones, 80% to 90% of them singletons. The material sequenced was peripheral blood. All receptors derive from a man aged 40-49 years with acute or convalescent COVID-19. CDR3s include the opening cysteine and the closing phenylalanine or tryptophan. The D gene is left open where the match is weak. Only part of the rows carry a size: once, few, many, or a class if the clone is expanded.

cdr3_aa,cdr3_nt,d_call,v_call,j_call,clone_size
CASSQDRGRKLFF,TGCGCCAGCAGCCAAGATCGAGGGCGAAAACTGTTTTTT,NA,TRBV4-3,TRBJ1-4,NA
CASSPDRAQPQHF,TGTGCCAGCTCACCCGACAGGGCTCAGCCCCAGCATTTT,TRBD1,TRBV18,TRBJ1-5,NA
CASSEVTNSPLHF,TGTGCCAGCAGTGAAGTCACAAATTCACCCCTCCACTTT,NA,TRBV2,TRBJ1-6,few
CAWWVVFGGRRGETQYF,TGTGCCTGGTGGGTTGTTTTTGGCGGGAGAAGAGGAGAGACCCAGTACTTC,TRBD2,TRBV30,TRBJ2-5,NA
CASSGPGLAGGTYEQYF,TGTGCCAGCAGTGGGCCGGGACTAGCGGGCGGTACCTACGAGCAGTACTTC,TRBD2,TRBV2,TRBJ2-7,NA
CASSLEGAVYTF,TGCGCCAGCAGCTTGGAAGGGGCGGTCTACACCTTC,NA,TRBV5-1,TRBJ1-2,NA
CASSATRGNSNEQFF,TGTGCCAGCAGCGCCACACGGGGAAACAGCAATGAGCAGTTCTTC,NA,TRBV7-9,TRBJ2-1,NA
CASSLAQGNTGELFF,TGTGCCAGCAGCTTAGCGCAGGGGAACACCGGGGAGCTGTTTTTT,NA,TRBV7-8,TRBJ2-2,NA
CASSGESTDTQYF,TGTGCCAGCAGTGGCGAGAGCACAGATACGCAGTATTTT,NA,TRBV2,TRBJ2-3,NA
CASSIRGRGGAEAFF,TGTGCCAGTAGTATAAGAGGTCGAGGGGGCGCTGAAGCTTTCTTT,TRBD1,TRBV19,TRBJ1-1,NA
CASSPGFRREQFF,TGTGCCAGCAGCCCGGGATTCCGGAGGGAGCAGTTCTTC,NA,TRBV5-5,TRBJ2-1,NA
CAPPGQASSSYNSPLHF,TGCGCCCCCCCGGGACAGGCCTCGAGCTCCTATAATTCACCCCTCCACTTT,TRBD1,TRBV10-1,TRBJ1-6,NA
CASSPQGAKNTEAFF,TGTGCCAGCTCACCACAGGGGGCGAAGAACACTGAAGCTTTCTTT,TRBD1,TRBV18,TRBJ1-1,NA
CATTDSTKPDTQYF,TGTGCCACGACAGACAGTACCAAGCCAGATACGCAGTATTTT,NA,TRBV5-4,TRBJ2-3,NA
CASSLLGTSGSNEQFF,TGTGCCAGCAGTTTATTGGGGACTAGCGGGAGTAATGAGCAGTTCTTC,TRBD2,TRBV28,TRBJ2-1,NA
CASSLLEGTDTQYF,TGTGCCAGCAGCTTACTGGAGGGGACGGATACGCAGTATTTT,NA,TRBV7-3,TRBJ2-3,once
CATSDLQIGQGPRNSPLHF,TGTGCCACCAGTGATTTGCAAATCGGGCAGGGCCCTCGGAATTCACCCCTCCACTTT,NA,TRBV24-1,TRBJ1-6,NA
CASSPGQAHGYTF,TGTGCCAGCAGCCCCGGCCAGGCCCATGGCTACACCTTC,NA,TRBV6-6,TRBJ1-2,NA
CASSLGTGGEQYF,TGCGCCAGCAGCTTGGGGACAGGGGGCGAGCAGTACTTC,TRBD1,TRBV5-1,TRBJ2-7,once
CASSHRGRMGAFF,TGTGCCAGCAGCCACAGGGGGCGAATGGGGGCTTTCTTT,TRBD1,TRBV14,TRBJ1-1,once
CSAQGTNYGYTF,TGCAGCGCCCAGGGCACAAACTATGGCTACACCTTC,NA,TRBV29-1,TRBJ1-2,NA
CASSYRRGPSYEQYF,TGTGCCAGCAGTTACCGACGAGGCCCAAGCTACGAGCAGTACTTC,NA,TRBV6-5,TRBJ2-7,NA
CASSLGGDYGYTF,TGTGCCAGCAGTTTAGGAGGGGACTATGGCTACACCTTC,NA,TRBV27,TRBJ1-2,NA
CASSPFGGGQETQYF,TGTGCCAGCTCACCTTTTGGTGGAGGTCAAGAGACCCAGTACTTC,NA,TRBV18,TRBJ2-5,NA
CASSPAELTDTQYF,TGTGCCAGCAGCCCGGCGGAGCTCACAGATACGCAGTATTTT,NA,TRBV11-3,TRBJ2-3,NA
CASSLTGQGRSPLHF,TGTGCCAGCAGCTTAACGGGACAGGGGCGATCACCCCTCCACTTT,TRBD1,TRBV7-3,TRBJ1-6,NA
CASSLGGGVTEAFF,TGTGCCAGCAGTCTGGGAGGCGGGGTTACTGAAGCTTTCTTT,NA,TRBV11-2,TRBJ1-1,NA
CASISRTGSSYNEQFF,TGTGCCAGCATCTCAAGGACAGGGAGCTCCTACAATGAGCAGTTCTTC,TRBD1,TRBV28,TRBJ2-1,NA
CASSPGQGGQPQHF,TGCGCCAGCAGCCCGGGACAGGGAGGTCAGCCCCAGCATTTT,TRBD1,TRBV5-1,TRBJ1-5,once
CASSLFAGHEQFF,TGTGCCAGCAGTTTATTCGCGGGGCATGAGCAGTTCTTC,NA,TRBV27,TRBJ2-1,once
CASSRLAGDHEQFF,TGCGCCAGCAGCCGACTAGCGGGAGATCATGAGCAGTTCTTC,TRBD2,TRBV5-1,TRBJ2-1,NA
CASSPGLAGDSSEQFF,TGTGCCAGCTCACCAGGCCTAGCGGGAGATAGTAGTGAGCAGTTCTTC,TRBD2,TRBV18,TRBJ2-1,few
CAISVDRGTNQPQHF,TGTGCCATCAGTGTGGATCGGGGGACTAATCAGCCCCAGCATTTT,NA,TRBV10-3,TRBJ1-5,NA
CASSQGGVNTEAFF,TGTGCCAGCAGTCAGGGAGGGGTGAACACTGAAGCTTTCTTT,NA,TRBV6-2/TRBV6-3,TRBJ1-1,NA
CASSIDRGGNQPQHF,TGTGCCAGTAGTATCGACAGGGGTGGCAATCAGCCCCAGCATTTT,TRBD1,TRBV19,TRBJ1-5,NA
CASSQEGDNTYEQYF,TGCGCCAGCAGCCAAGAAGGGGACAATACCTACGAGCAGTACTTC,NA,TRBV4-3,TRBJ2-7,NA
CASSRTSNEQFF,TGTGCCAGCAGCCGGACTAGCAATGAGCAGTTCTTC,TRBD2,TRBV7-9,TRBJ2-1,NA
CASSQRASGSHEQYF,TGTGCCAGCAGCCAACGGGCTAGCGGGAGCCACGAGCAGTACTTC,TRBD2,TRBV7-9,TRBJ2-7,few
CSVEDSRHPYEQYF,TGCAGCGTTGAAGATAGTCGCCACCCCTACGAGCAGTACTTC,NA,TRBV29-1,TRBJ2-7,NA
CASKPSGGASDTQYF,TGTGCCAGCAAACCTAGCGGGGGGGCGTCAGATACGCAGTATTTT,TRBD2,TRBV5-4,TRBJ2-3,NA
CASSPRQGNNEQFF,TGTGCCAGCAGCCCACGACAGGGCAACAATGAGCAGTTCTTC,TRBD1,TRBV3-1/TRBV3-2,TRBJ2-1,NA
CSYRRGNTDTQYF,TGCAGCTACAGGCGGGGAAACACAGATACGCAGTATTTT,NA,TRBV29-1,TRBJ2-3,once
CASTRRPQAKLSGNTIYF,TGTGCCAGCACCCGAAGACCCCAAGCGAAACTTTCTGGAAACACCATATATTTT,NA,TRBV27,TRBJ1-3,NA
CASSPFGGAPNEQFF,TGTGCTAGCAGCCCTTTCGGGGGGGCCCCCAATGAGCAGTTCTTC,TRBD2,TRBV7-7,TRBJ2-1,NA
CASSYPGMNTEAFF,TGTGCCAGCAGTTACCCGGGGATGAACACTGAAGCTTTCTTT,NA,TRBV6-6,TRBJ1-1,NA
CASSAQGSSYNEQFF,TGTGCCAGCAGCGCACAGGGTTCTTCCTACAATGAGCAGTTCTTC,NA,TRBV9,TRBJ2-1,NA